A selection of T cell receptor beta chains follows, all from one sample in a study of cytomegalovirus exposure and HLA in healthy donors. The data were produced by immunoSEQ multiplex PCR, yet TCRdb's version contains in-frame clones alone and is incomplete. The repertoire holds some 190,000 clones, with around 80% as singletons. The sample consisted of PBMCs. These receptors all come from a girl between 5 and 17 years old in good health and CMV-seropositive. Each CDR3 is given with its conserved first and last residue. D genes are given only for firm matches. Clone size, where shown, is once, few, many, or a class for clones that have expanded.

J: TRBJ2-2; V: TRBV27; size: NA; D: NA; CDR3: CASSLYPRAVLTGELFF; DNA: TGTGCCAGCAGTTTATACCCCAGGGCGGTCCTCACCGGGGAGCTGTTTTTT
J: TRBJ1-2; V: TRBV7-9; size: NA; D: NA; CDR3: CASSSGDSNYGYTF; DNA: TGTGCCAGCAGCTCAGGAGACAGTAACTATGGCTACACCTTC
J: TRBJ1-2; V: TRBV6-5; size: NA; D: TRBD1; CDR3: CASSPDRGRRGYTF; DNA: TGTGCCAGCAGCCCGGACAGGGGGCGACGTGGCTACACCTTC
J: TRBJ2-1; V: TRBV7-9; size: NA; D: NA; CDR3: CASSLGTVYNEQFF; DNA: TGTGCCAGCAGCTTAGGGACAGTTTATAATGAGCAGTTCTTC
J: TRBJ1-1; V: TRBV27; size: NA; D: NA; CDR3: CASSLTGGTEAFF; DNA: TGTGCCAGCAGTTTAACCGGGGGCACTGAAGCTTTCTTT
J: TRBJ2-1; V: TRBV4-2; size: once; D: NA; CDR3: CASSQESGINEQFF; DNA: TGTGCCAGCAGCCAAGAGTCGGGGATCAATGAGCAGTTCTTC
J: TRBJ2-1; V: TRBV6-4; size: NA; D: NA; CDR3: CASSQQGEGYNEQFF; DNA: TGTGCCAGCAGTCAACAGGGAGAAGGCTACAATGAGCAGTTCTTC
J: TRBJ2-7; V: TRBV6-5; size: NA; D: NA; CDR3: CASSPTTTYEQYF; DNA: TGTGCCAGCAGTCCAACAACAACCTACGAGCAGTACTTC
J: TRBJ1-5; V: TRBV27; size: NA; D: TRBD1; CDR3: CASSFTWTGNQPQHF; DNA: TGTGCCAGCAGTTTCACTTGGACAGGGAATCAGCCCCAGCATTTT
J: TRBJ2-6; V: TRBV27; size: NA; D: NA; CDR3: CASSSPAHNRAGANVLTF; DNA: TGTGCCAGCAGTTCCCCCGCCCATAACAGGGCAGGGGCCAACGTCCTGACTTTC
J: TRBJ1-2; V: TRBV27; size: NA; D: NA; CDR3: CASTPAGNSRKGGYTF; DNA: TGTGCCAGCACTCCCGCGGGTAACTCGCGGAAAGGTGGCTACACCTTC
J: TRBJ2-1; V: TRBV10-3; size: NA; D: TRBD2; CDR3: CAISVGLGSGMYNEQFF; DNA: TGTGCCATCAGTGTGGGGTTGGGTAGCGGGATGTACAATGAGCAGTTCTTC
J: TRBJ2-5; V: TRBV5-1; size: NA; D: NA; CDR3: CASSLIAGLFQETQYF; DNA: TGCGCCAGCAGCTTGATTGCGGGCCTGTTCCAAGAGACCCAGTACTTC
J: TRBJ1-2; V: TRBV6-6; size: NA; D: TRBD1; CDR3: CASSGDRGLIKGGYTF; DNA: TGTGCCAGCAGTGGGGACAGGGGGTTAATAAAGGGTGGCTACACCTTC
J: TRBJ1-5; V: TRBV6-1; size: NA; D: NA; CDR3: CASSEASHQPQHF; DNA: TGTGCCAGCAGTGAAGCCTCCCATCAGCCCCAGCATTTT
J: TRBJ2-5; V: TRBV5-5; size: NA; D: NA; CDR3: CASSSRDNQETQYF; DNA: TGTGCCAGCAGCTCCCGGGACAACCAAGAGACCCAGTACTTC
J: TRBJ2-3; V: TRBV5-4; size: NA; D: TRBD2; CDR3: CASTPAGGPRDTQYF; DNA: TGTGCCAGCACCCCGGCGGGAGGGCCTCGGGATACGCAGTATTTT
J: TRBJ2-2; V: TRBV7-8; size: NA; D: TRBD1; CDR3: CASSLWTGLRSNTGELFF; DNA: TGTGCCAGCAGCTTGTGGACAGGGCTGAGATCGAACACCGGGGAGCTGTTTTTT
J: TRBJ1-2; V: TRBV27; size: NA; D: TRBD1; CDR3: CASSFGQGGYGYTF; DNA: TGTGCCAGCAGTTTCGGACAGGGGGGCTATGGCTACACCTTC
J: TRBJ2-3; V: TRBV6-6; size: NA; D: TRBD1; CDR3: CASAGQGVSTDTQYF; DNA: TGTGCCAGCGCGGGACAGGGAGTAAGCACAGATACGCAGTATTTT
J: TRBJ2-7; V: TRBV6-1; size: NA; D: TRBD1; CDR3: CASSEGRTGTYEQYF; DNA: TGTGCCAGCAGTGAAGGGAGGACAGGGACGTACGAGCAGTACTTC
J: TRBJ2-1; V: TRBV9; size: NA; D: NA; CDR3: CASSEGGATGLFF; DNA: TGTGCCAGCAGCGAGGGGGGGGCTACGGGCCTGTTCTTC
J: TRBJ2-7; V: TRBV27; size: NA; D: TRBD2; CDR3: CATARSGGSYEQYF; DNA: TGTGCCACCGCCAGGAGCGGGGGATCCTACGAGCAGTACTTC
J: TRBJ2-1; V: TRBV19; size: NA; D: NA; CDR3: CASSMSSRGEQFF; DNA: TGTGCCAGTAGTATGTCGAGCCGAGGGGAGCAGTTCTTC
J: TRBJ2-3; V: TRBV6-1; size: NA; D: NA; CDR3: CASSERYGLATDTQYF; DNA: TGTGCCAGCAGTGAAAGGTACGGACTCGCCACAGATACGCAGTATTTT
J: TRBJ2-3; V: TRBV9; size: few; D: NA; CDR3: CASSVATHTDTQYF; DNA: TGTGCCAGCAGCGTAGCTACCCACACAGATACGCAGTATTTT
J: TRBJ1-2; V: TRBV5-5; size: NA; D: NA; CDR3: CASAPAGRDGYTF; DNA: TGTGCCAGCGCCCCGGCCGGCAGGGATGGCTACACCTTC
J: TRBJ1-3; V: TRBV4-2; size: NA; D: NA; CDR3: CASSQLKRGGSTGNTIYF; DNA: TGTGCCAGCAGCCAATTAAAGCGGGGGGGGAGCACTGGAAACACCATATATTTT